The rows below give T cell receptor beta chains drawn from one sample of a study of early T cells in non-severe SARS-CoV-2 infection. TCRdb ran MiXCR on the 5' RACE reads and lists one entry per CDR3 protein. The data hold some 23,000 distinct CDR3 sequences, with about 5.2% observed a single time. Sequenced: whole blood. Every receptor here comes from an adult who was a healthcare worker with PCR-confirmed SARS-CoV-2 infection or an uninfected control (not recorded which). Both conserved end residues are part of each CDR3. Fields, in order: J gene, V gene, CDR3 length, D gene, clone size, CDR3 protein, CDR3 DNA. The D gene is left open where the match is weak. Size values are once, few and many counts, or a class for expanded clones, and some rows have none.

j_call: TRBJ2-2; v_call: TRBV9; cdr3_length: 16; d_call: TRBD1; clone_size: many; cdr3_aa: CASSYSGQGDTGELFF; cdr3_nt: TGTGCCAGCAGCTACTCGGGACAGGGCGACACCGGGGAGCTGTTTTTT
j_call: TRBJ2-1; v_call: TRBV29-1; cdr3_length: 14; d_call: TRBD2; clone_size: few; cdr3_aa: CSVGTSGKYNEQFF; cdr3_nt: TGCAGCGTGGGGACTAGCGGGAAGTACAATGAGCAGTTCTTC
j_call: TRBJ2-3; v_call: TRBV9; cdr3_length: 12; d_call: -; clone_size: -; cdr3_aa: CASSVERDTQYF; cdr3_nt: TGTGCCAGCAGCGTAGAGAGAGATACGCAGTATTTT
j_call: TRBJ1-2; v_call: TRBV30; cdr3_length: 12; d_call: -; clone_size: -; cdr3_aa: CAWSAGFYGYTF; cdr3_nt: TGTGCCTGGAGTGCCGGGTTTTATGGCTACACCTTC
j_call: TRBJ2-7; v_call: TRBV15; cdr3_length: 17; d_call: -; clone_size: many; cdr3_aa: CATSRAMGAGLAYEQYF; cdr3_nt: TGTGCCACCAGCAGAGCAATGGGGGCGGGACTCGCCTACGAGCAGTACTTC
j_call: TRBJ2-1; v_call: TRBV7-9; cdr3_length: 12; d_call: -; clone_size: -; cdr3_aa: CASSSAGNEQFF; cdr3_nt: TGTGCCAGCAGCTCAGCAGGGAATGAGCAGTTCTTC
j_call: TRBJ2-1; v_call: TRBV20-1; cdr3_length: 16; d_call: TRBD2; clone_size: many; cdr3_aa: CSARTLAGPYYNEQFF; cdr3_nt: TGCAGTGCTAGAACACTAGCGGGACCTTATTACAATGAGCAGTTCTTC
j_call: TRBJ1-5; v_call: TRBV10-3; cdr3_length: 13; d_call: -; clone_size: many; cdr3_aa: CAISDTVNQPQHF; cdr3_nt: TGTGCCATCAGTGACACCGTCAATCAGCCCCAGCATTTT
j_call: TRBJ2-1; v_call: TRBV19; cdr3_length: 14; d_call: TRBD2; clone_size: many; cdr3_aa: CASKGGRAYNEQFF; cdr3_nt: TGTGCCAGTAAAGGCGGGAGGGCCTACAATGAGCAGTTCTTC
j_call: TRBJ2-2; v_call: TRBV11-3; cdr3_length: 14; d_call: -; clone_size: many; cdr3_aa: CASSLVRNTGELFF; cdr3_nt: TGTGCCAGCAGCTTAGTTAGGAACACCGGGGAGCTGTTTTTT
j_call: TRBJ2-1; v_call: TRBV12-3/TRBV12-4; cdr3_length: 14; d_call: TRBD1; clone_size: many; cdr3_aa: CASRGQGAPNEQFF; cdr3_nt: TGTGCCAGCAGGGGACAGGGGGCCCCCAATGAGCAGTTCTTC
j_call: TRBJ1-2; v_call: TRBV27; cdr3_length: 14; d_call: -; clone_size: few; cdr3_aa: CASSFAGTGYGYTF; cdr3_nt: TGTGCCAGCAGTTTTGCAGGGACGGGCTATGGCTACACCTTC
j_call: TRBJ1-3; v_call: TRBV28; cdr3_length: 15; d_call: -; clone_size: -; cdr3_aa: CASKRPPGSGNTIYF; cdr3_nt: TGTGCCAGCAAAAGGCCCCCGGGGTCTGGAAACACCATATATTTT
j_call: TRBJ1-2; v_call: TRBV29-1; cdr3_length: 13; d_call: -; clone_size: few; cdr3_aa: CSVDGRGSYGYTF; cdr3_nt: TGCAGCGTGGACGGACGCGGCTCCTATGGCTACACCTTC
j_call: TRBJ2-1; v_call: TRBV11-3; cdr3_length: 16; d_call: TRBD1; clone_size: many; cdr3_aa: CASSLAGQGVGHEQFF; cdr3_nt: TGTGCCAGCAGCTTAGCCGGACAGGGGGTCGGTCATGAGCAGTTCTTC
j_call: TRBJ2-1; v_call: TRBV7-2; cdr3_length: 16; d_call: -; clone_size: many; cdr3_aa: CASSLASQFAYNEQFF; cdr3_nt: TGTGCCAGCAGCTTAGCTAGTCAATTCGCCTACAATGAGCAGTTCTTC
j_call: TRBJ2-7; v_call: TRBV5-1; cdr3_length: 14; d_call: -; clone_size: many; cdr3_aa: CASSLAGSNYEQYF; cdr3_nt: TGCGCCAGCAGCTTGGCAGGGTCCAACTACGAGCAGTACTTC
j_call: TRBJ1-1; v_call: TRBV28; cdr3_length: 14; d_call: -; clone_size: many; cdr3_aa: CASSLGGLDTEAFF; cdr3_nt: TGTGCCAGCAGTTTGGGGGGTCTCGACACTGAAGCTTTCTTT
j_call: TRBJ2-7; v_call: TRBV7-2; cdr3_length: 12; d_call: -; clone_size: many; cdr3_aa: CASSFQAYEQYF; cdr3_nt: TGTGCCAGCAGCTTCCAGGCCTACGAGCAGTACTTC
j_call: TRBJ1-2; v_call: TRBV11-1; cdr3_length: 13; d_call: -; clone_size: -; cdr3_aa: CASSPDLNYGYTF; cdr3_nt: TGTGCCAGCAGCCCGGACCTTAACTATGGCTACACCTTC
j_call: TRBJ1-1; v_call: TRBV29-1; cdr3_length: 14; d_call: -; clone_size: -; cdr3_aa: CSVEVAGGGTEAFF; cdr3_nt: TGCAGCGTTGAAGTCGCCGGGGGCGGCACTGAAGCTTTCTTT